This TCR beta chain was recovered during a study of blood T cell repertoires in COVID-19 (dated by TCRdb to 2020 to 2022). Looking at the study overall: Samples from collaborators originated in the United States, Italy and Spain and spanned both the acute and convalescent phases of COVID-19. The prospective study material was composed of cDNA or gDNA derived from T cells, B-cell-depleted T cells, or PBMCs. Subjects who had been exposed to COVID-19, were actively infected with it, or had recovered from it provided the deeply sampled blood TCRbeta repertoires that made up the dataset. The repertoires were made available in a free public database intended to serve as a resource for research on the immune response to SARS-CoV-2. The samples were drawn from the first 160 participants of the ongoing ImmuneRACE study and from 1,254 subjects provided by 6 global collaborators. The sample metadata nearly always contained a de-identified subject ID, COVID-19 status, age in years and sex. Where available, HLA class I and class II types were taken from metadata supplied by the sample provider and were not determined by assay-based typing. The full study reports these points: Clinical and demographic metadata were provided uncurated, with the amount varying by source and participant.

With regard to this clone: Its antigen is unknown. There are no base qualities to consult, and no much larger clone falls within one base.

TCRbeta CDR3 regions were amplified from genomic DNA using the immunoSEQ Assay, a bias-controlled multiplex PCR. As for how the authors treated the data: The number of nucleated cells in each sample was estimated by amplification of reference gene primers within the assay. To quantify the absolute abundance of each unique TCRbeta CDR3 rearrangement, sequence reads were collapsed and filtered. For each sample, productive Simpson clonality was calculated by taking the square root of Simpson's diversity index across productive rearrangements. TCRdb obtained this table from immuneACCESS and retained in-frame rearrangements with V and J assigned. These tables miss some clones; where compared with another copy, unresolved V genes account for less than half of the shortfall, and the remainder is unexplained. V, J and clone size are taken as reported in that table, and D and trimming were inferred from the DNA itself. Counted in this sample were hundreds of thousands of clones; 88% of them appeared once. Jointly, the top ten make up 14% to 15% of the sample.

From the cysteine through the phenylalanine, the CDR3 covers 15 amino acids. Solely the CDR3 DNA is kept, with 45 bases framed from the first base. At the junction V is shortened by 7 bases and J by 8 bases, with 23 bases in between. Looking up the germline V gene yields CDR1 MDHEN and CDR2 SYDVKM. Participants in the prospective study were enrolled through a virtual design, were aged 18 to 89 years, and lived in roughly 24 United States geographic areas. To assign participants to cohorts, the prospective study relied on clinical history that participants themselves reported in a screening survey and a study questionnaire. Each participant in the prospective study had whole blood, serum and a nasopharyngeal or oropharyngeal swab collected by mobile phlebotomists. Prospective study participants could optionally give additional blood draws and questionnaires over a roughly 2-month period. Before DNA extraction, blood samples from the prospective study were shipped at room temperature or frozen.

The clonotype comes from a woman aged 50 to 60 with acute COVID-19. Sequenced: PBMCs or T cells enriched from blood (not recorded which). The chain links TRBV28 with TRBJ1-1; the D segment cannot be called with confidence. The nucleotide sequence reads TGTGCCAGCAATGGAGGGTCGACTAGCGGCGCCGAAGCTTTCTTT. This encodes CASNGGSTSGAEAFF.